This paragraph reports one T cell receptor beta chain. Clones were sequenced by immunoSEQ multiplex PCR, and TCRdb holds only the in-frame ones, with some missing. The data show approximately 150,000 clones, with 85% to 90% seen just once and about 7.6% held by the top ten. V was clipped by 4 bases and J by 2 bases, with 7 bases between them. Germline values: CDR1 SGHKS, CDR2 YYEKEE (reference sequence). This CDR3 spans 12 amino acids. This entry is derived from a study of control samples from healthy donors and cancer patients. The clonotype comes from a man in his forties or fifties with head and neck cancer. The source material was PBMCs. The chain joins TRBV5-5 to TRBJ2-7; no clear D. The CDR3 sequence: CASSVNTYEQYF. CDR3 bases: TGTGCCAGCAGCGTGAACACCTACGAGCAGTACTTC.